Below are 23 T cell receptor beta chains sequenced from a single sample in a study of blood T cell repertoires in COVID-19. Sequenced by immunoSEQ multiplex PCR; TCRdb stores in-frame clones only, minus some. Of some 60,000 clones listed, roughly 90% were seen once; the top ten hold over 1%. The sample comprised peripheral blood. The receptors originated from a man aged 55 to 70 with acute or convalescent COVID-19.

The chain uses TRBV4-1 and TRBJ1-5; weak D call: TRBD1 (5 bases). The germline gives CDR1 MGHRA, CDR2 YSYEKL. Trimming took 3 bases from V and 10 from J, leaving 25 bases between them. The CDR3 consists of 17 residues. CDR3 region: CASSQNSRGLPSEPQHF. In DNA form, the CDR3 reads TGCGCCAGCAGCCAGAATTCTCGGGGACTGCCATCCGAACCCCAGCATTTT.

This sequence joins TRBV11-2 and TRBJ2-5; D not resolved. V was shortened by 5 bases and J by 4 bases, with 17 bases between the two germline ends. CDR3 length equals 15 residues. Looked up from germline, CDR1 is SGHAT and CDR2 is FQNNGV. The CDR3: CASSVWRPLGETQYF. The DNA of the CDR3 is TGTGCCAGCAGCGTATGGAGACCGTTGGGAGAGACCCAGTACTTC.

The V gene is TRBV7-9, the J gene TRBJ1-3, with 7 bases that match TRBD1. The CDR3 has 14 residues. V was clipped by 11 bases and J by 3 bases; unmatched bases: 10. Germline V gene sequence: CDR1 SEHNR, CDR2 FQNEAQ (reference sequence). Here the CDR3 reads CAGHRGLDGNTIYF. The CDR3 nucleotides read TGTGCCGGACACAGGGGTTTAGATGGAAACACCATATATTTT.

This rearrangement joins TRBV29-1 to TRBJ1-1; D gene ambiguous. This CDR3 spans 12 amino acids. Looked up from germline, CDR1 is SQVTM and CDR2 is ANQGSEA. CDR3 sequence (DNA): TGCGTGGCCATGACAACAAACACTGAAGCTTTCTTT. Translating gives CVAMTTNTEAFF.

V and J are TRBV7-7 and TRBJ2-5; 9 bases agree with TRBD1. The junction had 5 bases not matched to a gene; V was cut back by 1 base and J by 5 bases. The CDR3 spans 15 residues. From germline, CDR1 is SSHAT and CDR2 FNYEAQ (reference sequence). Here the CDR3 DNA reads TGTGCCAGCAGCTTAGGGACAGGGGCATCGGAGACCCAGTACTTC. This gives the protein CASSLGTGASETQYF.

The J gene is TRBJ1-2, the V gene TRBV6-6, with 7 bases that match TRBD1. The V segment lost 2 bases and the J segment 4 bases; nucleotides outside the gene matches: 7. The germline CDR1 and CDR2 sequences are MNHNY and SVGAGI (reference sequence). The CDR3 contains 15 residues. Written as DNA, the CDR3 is TGTGCCAGCAGTTACCCGACAGGGAGCGGCTATGGCTACACCTTC. Protein: CASSYPTGSGYGYTF.

The genes are TRBV30 and TRBJ1-2; 10 positions agree with TRBD1. CDR3 length: 12 residues. V lost 8 bases, J lost 4 bases, and 4 bases stayed unmatched. Germline CDR1 and CDR2: GTSNPN and SVGIG (reference sequence). The CDR3, as DNA: TGTGCCGGAAGGACAGGGGGCTATGGCTACACCTTC. Protein product: CAGRTGGYGYTF.

The chain couples TRBV27 to TRBJ1-5, with D unresolved. CDR3 length equals 15 residues. V shed 6 bases and J shed 7 bases, with 19 bases lying between them. Germline-derived CDR1 and CDR2 are MNHEY and SMNVEV (reference sequence). Here the CDR3 reads CASRIAGSLGQPQHF. The CDR3 DNA follows: TGTGCCAGCAGAATTGCCGGGTCTCTCGGCCAGCCCCAGCATTTT.

The V gene is TRBV9, the J gene TRBJ1-6, with D perhaps TRBD1 (6 bases). The CDR3 consists of 14 residues. Trimming stripped 0 bases from V and 10 bases from J, with 11 bases between. From germline, CDR1 is SGDLS and CDR2 YYNGEE. This CDR3 reads CASSVEGEGSPLHF. The CDR3, as DNA: TGTGCCAGCAGCGTAGAGGGGGAGGGATCACCCCTCCACTTT. Looking up the rest from reference TRBV9 and TRBJ1-6 gives the full variable domain: DSGVTQTPKHLITATGQRVTLRCSPRSGDLSVYWYQQSLDQGLQFLIQYYNGEERAKGNILERFSAQQFPDLHSELNLSSLELGDSALYFCASSVEGEGSPLHFGNGTRLTVT.

The genes are TRBV19 and TRBJ1-2; D is possibly TRBD1 (6 bases). The germline V gene has CDR1 LNHDA and CDR2 SQIVND (reference sequence). The V end lost 7 bases, the J end lost 6 bases, and 9 bases lay between the germline ends. This CDR3 comprises 11 residues. Here the CDR3 reads CASTNRDGYTF. The CDR3 DNA is TGTGCCAGTACCAACAGGGATGGCTACACCTTC.

The chain uses TRBV6-5 and TRBJ2-7, with D perhaps TRBD1 (7 bases). In germline, CDR1 is MNHEY, CDR2 SVGAGI. The CDR3 has 14 amino acids. The V and J ends lost 5 bases and 5 bases respectively, with 16 bases between them. The CDR3, as DNA: TGTGCCAGCAGTCGACTAGGGGGCGCGAACGAGCAGTACTTC. It yields the protein CASSRLGGANEQYF.

The V and J genes are TRBV5-1 and TRBJ1-1; TRBD1 aligns across 7 bases. This CDR3 is built from 15 residues. Unmatched junction bases numbered 6, after V lost 2 bases and J lost 2 bases. Germline V gene sequence: CDR1 SGHRS, CDR2 YFSETQ. The CDR3 loop reads CASSLFTGANTEAFF. In nucleotides, the CDR3 is TGCGCCAGCAGCTTATTTACAGGGGCTAACACTGAAGCTTTCTTT.

V usage is TRBV3-1 (or the pseudogene TRBV3-2) and J usage is TRBJ1-6, with D maybe TRBD1 (5 bases). Trimming cost V 2 bases and J 7 bases, with 9 bases left between them. The germline gives CDR1 LGHDT, CDR2 YNNKEL (reference sequence). The CDR3 extends over 14 amino acids. In DNA form, the CDR3 reads TGTGCCAGCAGCCAATTTCGGGGGAATTCACCCCTCCACTTT. This sequence encodes CASSQFRGNSPLHF.

The genes are TRBV2 and TRBJ2-1; D perhaps matches TRBD1 (6 bases). This CDR3 is 16 amino acids long. CDR1 and CDR2 (germline): SNHLY, FYNNEI. V lost 4 bases, J lost 8 bases, and 21 bases lay in between. CDR3 amino acids: CASSAPGHGTYDEQFF. The CDR3 DNA follows: TGTGCCAGCAGTGCTCCGGGACACGGAACTTATGATGAGCAGTTCTTC.

The V gene is TRBV4-1, the J gene TRBJ1-2; TRBD1 matches at 8 bases. CDR3 length: 13 residues. Germline trimming cut 2 bases from V and 8 bases from J; bases unmatched to any gene: 4. In germline, CDR1 is MGHRA, CDR2 YSYEKL. The CDR3 loop reads CASSQQDREGYTF. The CDR3, as DNA: TGCGCCAGCAGCCAACAGGACAGGGAAGGCTACACCTTC.

This clone was detected only once. The V gene is TRBV9, the J gene TRBJ2-5, with 8 bases lining up with TRBD1. The CDR3 sequence is 16 residues long. J was trimmed by 2 bases and V by 3 bases; bases with no gene match: 9. The germline CDR1 and CDR2 sequences are SGDLS and YYNGEE. CDR3 protein: CASSARPGQAQETQYF. Written as DNA, the CDR3 is TGTGCCAGCAGCGCCCGTCCGGGACAGGCGCAAGAGACCCAGTACTTC.

The chain recombines TRBV5-1 with TRBJ1-2, with D perhaps TRBD1 (5 bases). V gave up 4 bases and J gave up 0 bases, with 22 bases separating them. CDR1 and CDR2 from the germline V gene are SGHRS and YFSETQ. CDR3 length: 18 amino acids. As DNA, the CDR3 is TGCGCCAGCAGCGCTCCGCGGGACGAAGGTTTAGCTAACTATGGCTACACCTTC. It encodes CASSAPRDEGLANYGYTF.

The chain carries TRBV20-1 and TRBJ2-3; unclear D gene. There are 11 residues in the CDR3. CDR1 is DFQATT and CDR2 is SNEGSKA in the germline V gene (reference sequence). V was cut by 0 bases and J by 9 bases, with 7 bases left in between. The CDR3 is CSAREQLTQYF. As DNA, the CDR3 is TGCAGTGCTAGAGAACAGCTGACGCAGTATTTT.

Notes on this clone: The junction departs from the called germline gene at one end, perhaps through a read error. The CDR3 here is CASSLHGRGQHRGAVF. The CDR3 DNA reads as TGTGCCAGCAGCTTACATGGCAGGGGGCAACACCGGGGAGCTGTTTTT. The chain recombines TRBV11-3 with TRBJ2-2; 8 bases align to TRBD1. This CDR3 is 16 amino acids long. Germline V lookup: CDR1 SGHNT, CDR2 YENEEA.

The gene calls are TRBV10-3 and TRBJ2-1, with TRBD2 matching 9 bases. Germline assignment: CDR1 ENHRY and CDR2 SYGVKD. The CDR3 sequence is 15 residues long. After removal of 3 bases from V and 9 bases from J, the junction contained 9 bases not matched to a gene. CDR3: CAISDAAGGQGEQFF. In DNA, the CDR3 is TGTGCCATCAGTGACGCGGCGGGGGGGCAGGGTGAGCAGTTCTTC.

This chain links TRBV11-2 with TRBJ2-7; TRBD1 matches 11 bases. This CDR3 spans 15 amino acids. The junction had 5 bases not matched to a gene; V was cut back by 5 bases and J by 2 bases. The germline V gene has CDR1 SGHAT and CDR2 FQNNGV. The CDR3 spells CASSTGTGGTYEQYF. In DNA form, the CDR3 reads TGTGCCAGCAGCACCGGGACAGGGGGAACCTACGAGCAGTACTTC.

The rearrangement links TRBV6-2 or TRBV6-3 to TRBJ1-2; D is ambiguous. This CDR3 comprises 13 residues. The germline CDR1 and CDR2 sequences are MNHEY and SVGEGT. Trimming stripped 6 bases from V and 3 bases from J, with 11 bases between. This CDR3 reads CASSLDKYYGYTF. Here the CDR3 DNA reads TGTGCCAGCAGCCTTGACAAGTACTATGGCTACACCTTC.

The rearrangement links TRBV6-5 to TRBJ2-3; D remains unclear. The ends were cut back, 3 bases at V and 6 bases at J, with 10 bases in the middle. This CDR3 spans 13 amino acids. Germline CDR1 and CDR2: MNHEY and SVGAGI. The CDR3: CASSYSSADTQYF. In DNA, the CDR3 is TGTGCCAGCAGTTATTCCTCCGCGGATACGCAGTATTTT.